The sequence of this T cell receptor beta chain was determined in a study of Ad26.COV2.S vaccination and SARS-CoV-2 variants. For the study at large: This donor came from the COV1001 trial of Ad26.COV2.S. Intramuscular Ad26.COV2.S doses were given once or twice, 56 days apart. Study-level findings and limits: Breadth, reportedly substantial, characterized the spike-specific CD8+ and CD4+ T cell responses after vaccination.

Germline lookup yields CDR1 DFQATT and CDR2 SNEGSKA (reference sequence). There are 11 residues in the CDR3. The ends were cut back, 6 bases at V and 0 bases at J, with 5 bases in the middle. On this clone: What it binds is not known.

The method was immunoSEQ multiplex PCR; TCRdb's version includes in-frame clones alone and lacks a portion of them. Of some 460,000 clones listed, nearly 90% were seen once; the top ten hold about 1.5%. As for treatment: 19 received Ad26.COV2.S at low or high dose, single or two shots; roughly five received placebo; per-sample allocation not given. Vaccine and placebo recipients were sampled on day 63 after the first injection. The source material was peripheral blood, sampled in a trial of Ad26.COV2.S vaccine versus placebo. The TCR comes from a person aged 18-60 years who received the Ad26.COV2.S COVID-19 vaccine or a placebo. The chain uses TRBV20-1 and TRBJ1-1; D gene unclear. The CDR3, as DNA: TGCAGTGCCCGCATGAACACTGAAGCTTTCTTT. Residues: CSARMNTEAFF.